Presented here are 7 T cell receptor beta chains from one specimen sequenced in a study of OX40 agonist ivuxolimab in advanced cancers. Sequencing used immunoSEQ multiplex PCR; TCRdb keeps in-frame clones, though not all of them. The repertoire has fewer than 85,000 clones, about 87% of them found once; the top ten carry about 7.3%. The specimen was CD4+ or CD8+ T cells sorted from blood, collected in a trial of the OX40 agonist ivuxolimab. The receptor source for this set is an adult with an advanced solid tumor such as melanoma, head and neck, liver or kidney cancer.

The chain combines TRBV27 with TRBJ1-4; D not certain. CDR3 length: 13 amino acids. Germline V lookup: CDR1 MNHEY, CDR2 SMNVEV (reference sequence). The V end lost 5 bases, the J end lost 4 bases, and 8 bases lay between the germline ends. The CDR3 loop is CASSAYYNEKLFF. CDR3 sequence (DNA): TGTGCCAGCAGTGCCTACTATAATGAAAAACTGTTTTTT.

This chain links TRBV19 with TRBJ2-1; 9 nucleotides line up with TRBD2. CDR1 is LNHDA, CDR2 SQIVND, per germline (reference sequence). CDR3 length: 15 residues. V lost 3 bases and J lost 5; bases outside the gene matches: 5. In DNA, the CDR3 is TGTGCCAGTAGTATTTGGACTAGCGTCGACAATGAGCAGTTCTTC. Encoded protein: CASSIWTSVDNEQFF.

This chain's CDR3 is CASNWQDRGNYGYTF. In DNA form, the CDR3 reads TGTGCCAGCAATTGGCAGGACAGGGGAAACTATGGCTACACCTTC. This sequence joins TRBV28 and TRBJ1-2; 9 positions agree with TRBD1. The V segment lost 7 bases and the J segment 2 bases; nucleotides outside the gene matches: 8. Germline V gene data show CDR1 as MDHEN and CDR2 as SYDVKM. The CDR3 contains 15 residues.

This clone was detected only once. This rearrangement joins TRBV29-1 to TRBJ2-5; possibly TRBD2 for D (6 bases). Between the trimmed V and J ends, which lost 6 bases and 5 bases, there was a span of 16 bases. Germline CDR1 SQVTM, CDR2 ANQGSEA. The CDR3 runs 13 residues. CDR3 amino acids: CSVGIQGGETQYF. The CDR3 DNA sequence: TGCAGCGTGGGTATCCAGGGAGGTGAGACCCAGTACTTC.

The CDR3, as DNA: TGCGCCAGCAGCTCCACCGGGACAGCTATCTCGGGTTATGGCTACACCTTC. Translating it yields CASSSTGTAISGYGYTF. The rearrangement joins TRBV4-1 to TRBJ1-2; 7 bases fit TRBD1. Germline CDR1 MGHRA, CDR2 YSYEKL. The CDR3 is 17 residues long. Trimming cost V 5 bases and J 5 bases; bases outside gene matches: 17.

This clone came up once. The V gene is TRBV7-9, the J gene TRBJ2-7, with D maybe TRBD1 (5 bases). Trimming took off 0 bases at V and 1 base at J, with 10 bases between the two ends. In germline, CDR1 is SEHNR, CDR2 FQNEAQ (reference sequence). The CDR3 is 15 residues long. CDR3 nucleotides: TGTGCCAGCAGCTTAGCGGCAGGGTATTCCTACGAGCAGTACTTC. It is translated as CASSLAAGYSYEQYF.

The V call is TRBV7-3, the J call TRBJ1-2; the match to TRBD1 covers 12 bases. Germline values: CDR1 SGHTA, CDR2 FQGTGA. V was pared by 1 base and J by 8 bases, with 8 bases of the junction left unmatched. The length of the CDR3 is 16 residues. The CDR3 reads CASSLNPGTGGEGYTF. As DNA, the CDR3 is TGTGCCAGCAGCTTAAACCCCGGGACAGGGGGCGAAGGCTACACCTTC.